The 24 T cell receptor beta chains given below trace back to one sample, sequenced in a study of blood T cell repertoires in COVID-19. Libraries were prepared by immunoSEQ multiplex PCR; TCRdb keeps only in-frame clonotypes and omits some of them. In the table there are 95,000 to 110,000 clones, more than 80% of which are singletons. Specimen: peripheral blood. The receptors come from a man aged 55 to 69 with acute or convalescent COVID-19.

The CDR3 sequence is CASTVWGGGYTF. The CDR3 DNA sequence: TGTGCCAGCACGGTCTGGGGAGGGGGCTACACCTTC. The rearrangement joins TRBV13 to TRBJ1-2; D ambiguous. This CDR3 is 12 amino acids long. Deletions cut 7 bases from V and 8 bases from J, with 14 bases between. The germline gives CDR1 PRHDT, CDR2 FYEKMQ (reference sequence).

The rearrangement joins TRBV3-1 (or the pseudogene TRBV3-2) to TRBJ1-4; D gene unclear. Trimming took off 0 bases at V and 7 bases at J, with 12 bases between the two ends. This CDR3 is 15 amino acids long. Germline CDR1 reads LGHDT; CDR2 reads YNNKEL (reference sequence). CDR3 bases: TGTGCCAGCAGCCAAGACCCCGGGTTTACTGAAAAACTGTTTTTT. It translates to CASSQDPGFTEKLFF.

The chain has TRBV15 and TRBJ2-7, with 11 bases identical to TRBD2. Germline V CDR1 and CDR2: LNHNV, YYDKDF (reference sequence). This CDR3 spans 16 amino acids. The ends lost 3 bases at V and 0 bases at J; junction bases unmatched: 4. The CDR3 sequence: CATSRGTSGSSYEQYF. As DNA, the CDR3 is TGTGCCACCAGCAGGGGGACTAGCGGCAGCTCCTACGAGCAGTACTTC.

CDR3 in amino acids: CASTRGGSADTQYF. The DNA of the CDR3 is TGTGCCAGCACCCGGGGTGGGAGTGCAGATACGCAGTATTTT. The V gene is TRBV7-2, the J gene TRBJ2-3, with D perhaps matching TRBD2 (5 bases). V gave up 7 bases and J gave up 4 bases, with 15 bases separating them. The CDR3 has 14 amino acids. The germline CDR1 and CDR2 sequences are SGHTA and FQGNSA.

As to this clone: Other DNA sequences in this sample translate to the same CDR3. The chain links TRBV5-1 to TRBJ1-1; TRBD1 might be the D (6 bases). V lost 4 bases and J 4 bases, leaving 14 bases between the germline ends. There are 14 residues in the CDR3. Germline loops: CDR1 SGHRS, CDR2 YFSETQ. The CDR3 is CASSEQGGGTEAFF. As DNA, the CDR3 is TGCGCCAGCAGCGAACAGGGTGGGGGCACTGAAGCTTTCTTT.

V and J are TRBV18 and TRBJ2-2; 7 positions match TRBD2. Germline-derived CDR1 and CDR2 are KGHSH and LQKENI. The CDR3 is made up of 15 amino acids. V lost 6 bases to trimming and J lost 0 bases; unmatched junction nucleotides: 4. This chain's CDR3 is CASSRGGTNTGELFF. DNA of the CDR3: TGTGCCAGCTCTCGGGGAGGGACGAACACCGGGGAGCTGTTTTTT.

J is TRBJ2-7 and V is TRBV28, with a possible D match to TRBD1 (5 bases). Trimming stripped 4 bases from V and 3 bases from J, with 13 bases between. CDR1 is MDHEN and CDR2 is SYDVKM in the germline V gene. There are 14 residues in the CDR3. The CDR3 bases are TGTGCCAGCAGTTGGAGTAGGGGTCGCTACGAGCAGTACTTC. Translating gives CASSWSRGRYEQYF.

In its sample, this clone was seen once. V and J are TRBV24-1 and TRBJ2-1; 10 nucleotides match TRBD2. The CDR3 extends over 18 amino acids. V gave up 0 bases and J gave up 2 bases; unmatched junction bases: 6. Germline CDR1 and CDR2: KGHDR and SFDVKD. CDR3 sequence: CATSDLGPSGRAYNEQFF. The CDR3 nucleotides read TGTGCCACCAGTGATTTGGGGCCGAGCGGGAGGGCCTACAATGAGCAGTTCTTC.

Details on this clone: At one boundary the junction diverges from the germline segment, which might be a read error. The chain carries TRBV6-5 and TRBJ1-1, with 10 bases aligning to TRBD1. The CDR3 is 13 amino acids. CDR1 is MNHEY, CDR2 SVGAGI, per germline. The CDR3 here is CASSRTGQGYALF. The CDR3 DNA follows: TGTGCCAGCAGCAGAACGGGACAGGGGTACGCTCTCTTT.

The chain uses TRBV5-1 and TRBJ2-3; D perhaps matches TRBD1 (6 bases). CDR1 is SGHRS, CDR2 YFSETQ, per germline. The CDR3 runs to 15 residues. Trimming removed 4 bases from V and 5 bases from J, with 17 bases in between. CDR3 in amino acids: CASSRRPGHQDTQYF. The CDR3, as DNA: TGCGCCAGCAGCCGGCGCCCGGGACATCAAGATACGCAGTATTTT.

This clone was counted once. This rearrangement joins TRBV5-4 to TRBJ1-1; a possible D gene is TRBD1 (5 bases). Trimming shortened V by 4 bases and J by 5 bases, and 15 bases separated the two germline ends. The length of the CDR3 is 14 residues. Germline assignment: CDR1 SGHNT and CDR2 YYREEE (reference sequence). This CDR3 is CASSPRGDRTEAFF. The CDR3 DNA reads as TGTGCCAGCAGCCCTCGGGGGGATAGGACTGAAGCTTTCTTT.

The chain recombines TRBV14 with TRBJ1-1; 7 bases match TRBD1. The V and J ends lost 4 bases and 7 bases, in that order; junction bases with no gene match: 12. Germline V gives CDR1 SGHDN, CDR2 FVKESK. CDR3 size: 15 residues. CDR3 DNA sequence: TGTGCCAGCAGCCCTATGAGGCAGGGGGACAGTGAAGCTTTCTTT. Its protein is CASSPMRQGDSEAFF.

V usage is TRBV5-1 and J usage is TRBJ1-3; the D is unclear. The CDR3 totals 13 residues. The V gene lost 4 bases and the J gene lost 4 bases, with 9 bases spanning the gap. Per germline, CDR1 SGHRS and CDR2 YFSETQ. CDR3 protein: CASSTETGNTIYF. The CDR3 region has the DNA TGCGCCAGCAGCACCGAGACAGGAAACACCATATATTTT.

This clone was seen a single time. The chain carries TRBV5-1 and TRBJ2-5; D may be TRBD2 (6 bases). V gave up 4 bases and J gave up 2 bases, with 15 bases separating them. The CDR3 has 15 residues. Germline V gene lookup returns CDR1 SGHRS and CDR2 YFSETQ. This CDR3 is CASSQLVGGQETQYF. The CDR3 DNA is TGCGCCAGCAGCCAGTTAGTTGGGGGGCAAGAGACCCAGTACTTC.

The chain has TRBV28 and TRBJ2-7; 8 positions agree with TRBD1. Germline-derived CDR1 and CDR2 are MDHEN and SYDVKM. The trim removed 6 bases at V and 5 bases at J, leaving 9 bases unmatched. The CDR3 has 14 residues. CDR3 nucleotide sequence: TGTGCCAGCAGGTGGACAGGGCTTATCGACGAGCAGTACTTC. Translating gives CASRWTGLIDEQYF. Full variable domain (remainder filled in from reference TRBV28 and TRBJ2-7): DVKVTQSSRYLVKRTGEKVFLECVQDMDHENMFWYRQDPGLGLRLIYFSYDVKMKEKGDIPEGYSVSREKKERFSLILESASTNQTSMYLCASRWTGLIDEQYFGPGTRLTVT.

This chain connects TRBV24-1 to TRBJ1-2; TRBD1 matches at 8 bases. This CDR3 contains 15 residues. After removal of 4 bases from V and 4 bases from J, the junction contained 7 bases not matched to a gene. Germline CDR1 and CDR2: KGHDR and SFDVKD. CDR3 nucleotide sequence: TGTGCCACCAGTGAACGACAGGGGTTCGGCTATGGCTACACCTTC. Residues: CATSERQGFGYGYTF.

The V call is TRBV5-6, the J call TRBJ2-1; D not certain. Germline CDR1 and CDR2: SGHDT and YYEEEE. The V end lost 2 bases, the J end lost 6 bases, and 12 bases lay between the germline ends. The CDR3 is 14 residues long. CDR3 protein: CASSLGDRVNEQFF. The CDR3 DNA reads TGTGCCAGCAGCTTAGGTGACCGGGTCAATGAGCAGTTCTTC.

This rearrangement joins TRBV11-3 to TRBJ1-1; D ambiguous. The CDR3 contains 11 residues. Trimming cost V 3 bases and J 8 bases, with 7 bases left between them. CDR1 is SGHNT, CDR2 YENEEA, per germline. The CDR3 here is CASSLEREAFF. The CDR3 DNA reads TGTGCCAGCAGCTTGGAGAGAGAAGCTTTCTTT. Filled out from reference TRBV11-3 and TRBJ1-1, the complete variable domain reads EAGVVQSPRYKIIEKKQPVAFWCNPISGHNTLYWYLQNLGQGPELLIRYENEEAVDDSQLPKDRFSAERLKGVDSTLKIQPAELGDSAVYLCASSLEREAFFGQGTRLTVV.

The chain recombines TRBV19 with TRBJ2-5, with TRBD2 identical over 15 bases. With V trimmed by 5 bases and J by 3 bases, 13 bases remained unmatched. The length of the CDR3 is 19 residues. The germline gives CDR1 LNHDA, CDR2 SQIVND (reference sequence). The CDR3 coding sequence is TGTGCCAGTAGTCCAAGCAGGGGACTAGCGGGAGGCAGGGAAGAGACCCAGTACTTC. Encoded protein: CASSPSRGLAGGREETQYF.

The V and J genes are TRBV2 and TRBJ1-1, with D possibly being TRBD1 (5 bases). V was trimmed by 6 bases and J by 1 base, leaving 12 bases between them. CDR3 length: 14 amino acids. Germline CDR1 SNHLY, CDR2 FYNNEI. CDR3 amino acids: CASSIQGGNTEAFF. CDR3 DNA sequence: TGTGCCAGCAGCATTCAGGGTGGGAACACTGAAGCTTTCTTT.

The chain recombines TRBV5-4 with TRBJ1-1, with no clear D. Trimming shortened V by 0 bases and J by 0 bases, and 6 bases separated the two germline ends. The CDR3 covers 14 residues. In germline, CDR1 is SGHNT, CDR2 YYREEE (reference sequence). CDR3 protein: CASSLEAVNTEAFF. The CDR3 nucleotides are TGTGCCAGCAGCTTGGAAGCGGTGAACACTGAAGCTTTCTTT.

The chain is built from TRBV19 and TRBJ1-3, with D hard to call. CDR3 length: 15 residues. CDR1 and CDR2 from the germline V gene are LNHDA and SQIVND (reference sequence). V lost 1 base, J lost 4 bases, and 11 bases lay in between. The CDR3 DNA is TGTGCCAGTAGTATAGCGGGGAACGTCGGAAACACCATATATTTT. Amino acids: CASSIAGNVGNTIYF.

The genes are TRBV19 and TRBJ1-1; no reliable D call. The CDR3 extends over 11 amino acids. V lost 3 bases and J lost 8, with 7 bases in between. Germline V gives CDR1 LNHDA, CDR2 SQIVND (reference sequence). CDR3 protein: CASSILAEAFF. As DNA, the CDR3 is TGTGCCAGTAGTATTTTGGCAGAAGCTTTCTTT.

The gene calls are TRBV19 and TRBJ2-1, with 9 bases identical to TRBD2. Germline CDR1 LNHDA, CDR2 SQIVND (reference sequence). This CDR3 comprises 17 residues. V shed 3 bases, J shed 0 bases, and the junction held 6 bases outside the gene matches. The CDR3 sequence is CASSMTSGESSYNEQFF. As DNA, the CDR3 is TGTGCCAGTAGTATGACTAGCGGAGAGAGCTCCTACAATGAGCAGTTCTTC.